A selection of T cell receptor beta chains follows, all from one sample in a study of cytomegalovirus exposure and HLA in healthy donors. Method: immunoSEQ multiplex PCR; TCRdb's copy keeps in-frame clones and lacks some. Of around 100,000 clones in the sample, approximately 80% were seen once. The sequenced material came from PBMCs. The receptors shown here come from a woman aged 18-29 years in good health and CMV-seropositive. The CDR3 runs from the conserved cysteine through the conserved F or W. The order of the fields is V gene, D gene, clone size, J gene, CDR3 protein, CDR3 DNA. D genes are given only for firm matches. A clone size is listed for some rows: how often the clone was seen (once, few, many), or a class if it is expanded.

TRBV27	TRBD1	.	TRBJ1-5	CASSLGQGNNQPQHF	TGTGCCAGCAGTTTGGGACAGGGGAACAATCAGCCCCAGCATTTT
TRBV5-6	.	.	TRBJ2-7	CASSSDRTWEQYF	TGTGCCAGCAGCTCGGACCGGACTTGGGAGCAGTACTTC
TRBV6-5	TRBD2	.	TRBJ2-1	CASSNGLASYNEQFF	TGTGCCAGCAGTAATGGACTAGCCTCCTACAATGAGCAGTTCTTC
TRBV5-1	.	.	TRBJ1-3	CASQEGVPGNTIYF	TGCGCCAGCCAAGAGGGGGTCCCTGGAAACACCATATATTTT
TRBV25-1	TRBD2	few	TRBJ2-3	CASSDLLSGRSTDTQYF	TGTGCCAGCAGTGACCTTCTTAGCGGGAGGAGCACAGATACGCAGTATTTT
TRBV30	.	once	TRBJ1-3	CAWSMASGNTIYF	TGTGCCTGGAGTATGGCCTCTGGAAACACCATATATTTT
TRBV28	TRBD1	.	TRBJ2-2	CASSSTPETGHTGELFF	TGTGCCAGCAGTTCAACCCCCGAGACAGGGCACACCGGGGAGCTGTTTTTT
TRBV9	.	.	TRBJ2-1	CASSPDGGSSREQFF	TGTGCCAGCAGCCCGGATGGGGGGTCGTCACGGGAGCAGTTCTTC
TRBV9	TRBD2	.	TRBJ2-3	CASSVAQAGGQDTQYF	TGTGCCAGCAGCGTAGCCCAAGCGGGAGGGCAGGATACGCAGTATTTT
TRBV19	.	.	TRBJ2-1	CASSISDNEQFF	TGTGCCAGTAGTATCTCCGACAATGAGCAGTTCTTC
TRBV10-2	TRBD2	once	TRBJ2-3	CASRAGTSGTDTQYF	TGCGCCAGCAGGGCCGGGACTAGCGGCACAGATACGCAGTATTTT
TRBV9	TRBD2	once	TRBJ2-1	CASSASGLVGNEQFF	TGTGCCAGCAGCGCATCGGGACTAGTGGGCAATGAGCAGTTCTTC
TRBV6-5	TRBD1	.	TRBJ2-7	CASSSPGQATAEQYF	TGTGCCAGCAGTTCCCCAGGACAGGCGACCGCCGAGCAGTACTTC
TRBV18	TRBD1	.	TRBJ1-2	CASSPDRVRGYTF	TGTGCCAGCTCACCGGACAGGGTTCGGGGCTACACCTTC